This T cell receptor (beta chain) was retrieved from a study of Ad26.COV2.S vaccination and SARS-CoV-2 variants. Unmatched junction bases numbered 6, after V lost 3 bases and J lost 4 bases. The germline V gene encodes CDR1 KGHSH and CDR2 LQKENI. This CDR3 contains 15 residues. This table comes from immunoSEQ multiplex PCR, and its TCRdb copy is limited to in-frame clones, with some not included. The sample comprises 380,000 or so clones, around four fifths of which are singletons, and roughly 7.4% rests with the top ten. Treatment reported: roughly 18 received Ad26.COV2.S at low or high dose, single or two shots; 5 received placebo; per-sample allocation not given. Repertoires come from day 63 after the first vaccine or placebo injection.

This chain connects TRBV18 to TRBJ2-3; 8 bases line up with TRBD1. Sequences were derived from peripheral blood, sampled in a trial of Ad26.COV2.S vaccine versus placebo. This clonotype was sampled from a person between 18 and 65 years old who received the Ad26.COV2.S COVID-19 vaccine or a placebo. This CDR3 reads CASSPPDRAADTQYF. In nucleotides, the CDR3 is TGTGCCAGCTCACCTCCGGACAGGGCTGCAGATACGCAGTATTTT.